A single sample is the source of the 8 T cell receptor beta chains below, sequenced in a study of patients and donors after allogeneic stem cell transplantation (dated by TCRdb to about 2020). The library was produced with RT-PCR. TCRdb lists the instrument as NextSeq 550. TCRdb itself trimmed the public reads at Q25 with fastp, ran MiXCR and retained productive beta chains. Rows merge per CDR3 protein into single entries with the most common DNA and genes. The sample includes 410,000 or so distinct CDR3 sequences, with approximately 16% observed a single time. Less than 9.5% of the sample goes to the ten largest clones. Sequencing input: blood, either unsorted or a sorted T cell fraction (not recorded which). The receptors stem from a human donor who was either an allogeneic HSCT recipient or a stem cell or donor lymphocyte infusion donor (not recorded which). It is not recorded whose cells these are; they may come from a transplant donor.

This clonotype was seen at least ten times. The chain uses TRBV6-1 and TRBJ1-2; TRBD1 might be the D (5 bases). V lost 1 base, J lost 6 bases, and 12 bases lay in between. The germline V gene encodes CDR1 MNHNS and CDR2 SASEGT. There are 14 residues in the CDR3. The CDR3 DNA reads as TGTGCCAGCAGTGAAGTGGGCAGGGTGGATGGCTACACCTTC. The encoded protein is CASSEVGRVDGYTF.

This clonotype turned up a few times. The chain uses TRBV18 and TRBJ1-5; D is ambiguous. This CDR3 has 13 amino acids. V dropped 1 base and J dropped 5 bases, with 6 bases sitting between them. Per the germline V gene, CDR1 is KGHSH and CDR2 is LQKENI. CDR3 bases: TGTGCCAGCTCACCACGTTGGGATCAGCCCCAGCATTTT. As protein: CASSPRWDQPQHF. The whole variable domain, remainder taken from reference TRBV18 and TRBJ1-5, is NAGVMQNPRHLVRRRGQEARLRCSPMKGHSHVYWYRQLPEEGLKFMVYLQKENIIDESGMPKERFSAEFPKEGPSILRIQQVVRGDSAAYFCASSPRWDQPQHFGDGTRLSIL.

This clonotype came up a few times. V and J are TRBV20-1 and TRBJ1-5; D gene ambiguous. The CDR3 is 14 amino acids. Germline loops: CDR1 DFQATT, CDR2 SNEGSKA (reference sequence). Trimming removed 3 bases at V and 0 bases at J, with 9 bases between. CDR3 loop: CSARARHSNQPQHF. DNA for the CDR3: TGCAGTGCTAGGGCCAGGCATAGCAATCAGCCCCAGCATTTT.

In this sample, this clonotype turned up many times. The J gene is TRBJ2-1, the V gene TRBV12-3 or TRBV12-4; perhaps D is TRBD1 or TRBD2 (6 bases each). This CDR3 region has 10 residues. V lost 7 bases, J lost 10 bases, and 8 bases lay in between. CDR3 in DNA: TGTGCCAGCAAGGGGGGAGAGCAGTTCTTC. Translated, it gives CASKGGEQFF.

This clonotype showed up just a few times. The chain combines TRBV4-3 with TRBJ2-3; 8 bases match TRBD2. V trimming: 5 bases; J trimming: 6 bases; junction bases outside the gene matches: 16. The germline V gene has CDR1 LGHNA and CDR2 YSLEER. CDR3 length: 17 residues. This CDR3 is CASSKGAVRGGPDTQYF. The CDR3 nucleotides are TGCGCCAGCAGCAAAGGTGCGGTCCGGGGGGGCCCCGATACGCAGTATTTT.

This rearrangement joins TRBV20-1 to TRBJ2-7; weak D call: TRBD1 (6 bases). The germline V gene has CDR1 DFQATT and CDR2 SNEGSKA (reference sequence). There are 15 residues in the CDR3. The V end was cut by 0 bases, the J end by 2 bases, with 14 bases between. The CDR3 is CSARDLEGDTYEQYF. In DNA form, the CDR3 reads TGCAGTGCTAGAGATCTAGAAGGGGACACCTACGAGCAGTACTTC.

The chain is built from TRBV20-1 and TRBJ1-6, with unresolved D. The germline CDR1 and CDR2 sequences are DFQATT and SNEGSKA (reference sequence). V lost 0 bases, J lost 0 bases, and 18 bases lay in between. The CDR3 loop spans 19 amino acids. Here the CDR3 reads CSARERRLPLTSYNSPLHF. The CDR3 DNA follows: TGCAGTGCTAGAGAACGTCGCCTACCCTTAACCTCCTATAATTCACCCCTCCACTTT.

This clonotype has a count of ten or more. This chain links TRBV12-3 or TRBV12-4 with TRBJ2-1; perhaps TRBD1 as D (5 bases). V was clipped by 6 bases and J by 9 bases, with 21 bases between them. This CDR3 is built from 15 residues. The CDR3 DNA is TGTGCCAGCAGCGATCGCCAAGCAGGGTTCAGTGAGCAGTTCTTC. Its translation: CASSDRQAGFSEQFF.